Shown below are 24 T cell receptor beta chains from a single sample sequenced in a study of OX40 agonist ivuxolimab in advanced cancers. The library was made by the immunoSEQ multiplex PCR assay. The table comes from immuneACCESS by way of TCRdb, which keeps in-frame sequences with V and J called. Part of the clones is missing from these tables; in studies checked, under half for an unresolved V gene and the rest for unknown reasons. Here the sample has 35,000 to 55,000 clones; roughly 88% occur a single time. The top ten constitute approximately 15% of the sample. This material consisted of CD4+ or CD8+ T cells sorted from blood, taken in a trial of the OX40 agonist ivuxolimab. The receptors here all came from an adult with an advanced solid tumor such as melanoma, head and neck, liver or kidney cancer.

The rearrangement joins TRBV14 to TRBJ2-5; tentative D call: TRBD2 (6 bases). The CDR3 loop spans 16 amino acids. Trimming removed 3 bases at V and 5 bases at J, with 19 bases between. The germline V gene has CDR1 SGHDN and CDR2 FVKESK. DNA of the CDR3: TGTGCCAGCAGCCAGAAAGGGACCAATGGAGGGGAGACCCAGTACTTC. It yields the protein CASSQKGTNGGETQYF.

The chain is built from TRBV30 and TRBJ2-5; D tentatively fits TRBD1 or TRBD2 (5 bases each). CDR1 is GTSNPN, CDR2 SVGIG, per germline (reference sequence). Trimming cost V 4 bases and J 3 bases, with 15 bases left between them. The CDR3 runs to 14 residues. CDR3 DNA sequence: TGTGCCTGGACCCCTACCGGGACCGAAGAGACCCAGTACTTC. It encodes CAWTPTGTEETQYF.

A few counts support this clone. The CDR3 reads CASSLGGGTGRPQYF. CDR3 in DNA: TGTGCCAGCAGCTTAGGGGGAGGGACAGGGAGGCCTCAGTACTTC. The chain joins TRBV7-2 to TRBJ2-4; TRBD1 aligns across 9 bases. Losses at the gene ends were 1 base for V and 12 bases for J; bases not matched to a gene: 10. Germline-derived CDR1 and CDR2 are SGHTA and FQGNSA. This CDR3 spans 15 amino acids.

The rearrangement links TRBV30 to TRBJ1-1, with D tentatively TRBD1 (5 bases). The CDR3 extends over 16 amino acids. Germline CDR1 GTSNPN, CDR2 SVGIG (reference sequence). Deletions cut 1 base from V and 2 bases from J, with 17 bases between. The DNA for the CDR3 is TGTGCCTGGAGTGGGGGCGAGCAGGGCCAAAACACTGAAGCTTTCTTT. Its translation is CAWSGGEQGQNTEAFF.

In this sample, this clone turned up a few times. CDR3 coding DNA: TGTGCCAGCACCAGGGACAGACAAAACCCCCAAGAGACCCAGTACTTC. Translation: CASTRDRQNPQETQYF. J is TRBJ2-5 and V is TRBV11-2, with 7 bases lining up with TRBD1. The V and J ends lost 7 bases and 1 base, in that order; junction bases with no gene match: 12. The CDR3 length is 16 residues. Germline CDR1 is SGHAT and CDR2 is FQNNGV. The full variable domain, its missing parts supplied by reference TRBV11-2 and TRBJ2-5, is EAGVAQSPRYKIIEKRQSVAFWCNPISGHATLYWYQQILGQGPKLLIQFQNNGVVDDSQLPKDRFSAERLKGVDSTLKIQPAKLEDSAVYLCASTRDRQNPQETQYFGPGTRLLVL.

The CDR3 loop reads CASSPQRGGQNGGYTF. CDR3 in DNA: TGTGCCAGCAGCCCTCAAAGGGGGGGGCAGAATGGTGGCTACACCTTC. This chain connects TRBV7-9 to TRBJ1-2, with D perhaps matching TRBD1 (6 bases). CDR1 is SEHNR and CDR2 is FQNEAQ in the germline V gene (reference sequence). The CDR3 is 16 amino acids. V lost 5 bases and J 7 bases, leaving 23 bases between the germline ends.

The V gene is TRBV28, the J gene TRBJ1-5; 8 positions match TRBD1. Trimming cost V 2 bases and J 13 bases; bases outside gene matches: 10. The CDR3 consists of 14 residues. Germline lookup yields CDR1 MDHEN and CDR2 SYDVKM. As DNA, the CDR3 is TGTGCCAGCAGTTTAACAGGGGGTGTTGCTGGGCAGCATTTT. Translating it yields CASSLTGGVAGQHF.

The genes are TRBV11-1 and TRBJ1-1; unclear D gene. CDR3 length: 15 residues. Germline CDR1 and CDR2: SGHAT and FQDESV (reference sequence). Trimming left V 0 bases short and J 5 bases short, with 13 bases between. The CDR3 here is CASSLARGLGTEAFF. DNA for the CDR3: TGTGCCAGCAGCTTAGCACGCGGCCTGGGGACTGAAGCTTTCTTT.

The chain uses TRBV6-5 and TRBJ2-4; D not certain. Trimming cost V 0 bases and J 0 bases, with 9 bases left between them. CDR1 is MNHEY, CDR2 SVGAGI, per germline. The CDR3 sequence is 16 residues long. CDR3 sequence: CASSYSWSLAKNIQYF. The CDR3 region has the DNA TGTGCCAGCAGTTACTCGTGGAGTCTAGCCAAAAACATTCAGTACTTC.

This clone was counted between two and nine times. The chain combines TRBV19 with TRBJ1-5, with 8 nucleotides matching TRBD1. The CDR3 is made up of 14 amino acids. In germline, CDR1 is LNHDA, CDR2 SQIVND (reference sequence). Germline trimming cut 8 bases from V and 6 bases from J; bases unmatched to any gene: 9. In DNA, the CDR3 is TGTGCCAGTGCGAGGACAGGGATGAGTCAGCCCCAGCATTTT. Translated, it gives CASARTGMSQPQHF.

The chain is built from TRBV7-2 and TRBJ1-1, with 7 nucleotides matching TRBD1. The CDR3 has 14 residues. The V segment lost 2 bases and the J segment 1 base; nucleotides outside the gene matches: 1. CDR1 and CDR2 from the germline V gene are SGHTA and FQGNSA. CDR3 nucleotides: TGTGCCAGCAGCTTAAGGACAGGGAACACTGAAGCTTTCTTT. Protein: CASSLRTGNTEAFF.

This chain links TRBV18 with TRBJ2-7, with 7 bases identical to TRBD1. CDR3 length equals 14 residues. After removal of 6 bases from V and 3 bases from J, the junction contained 8 bases not matched to a gene. CDR1 and CDR2 (germline): KGHSH, LQKENI. The CDR3 protein is CASSREGQYYEQYF. The CDR3 DNA sequence: TGTGCCAGCTCCCGAGAGGGACAGTACTACGAGCAGTACTTC.

V is TRBV15 and J is TRBJ2-7; tentatively, D is TRBD2 (5 bases). The CDR3 covers 16 residues. V dropped 3 bases and J dropped 3 bases, with 18 bases sitting between them. Germline-derived CDR1 and CDR2 are LNHNV and YYDKDF (reference sequence). CDR3 sequence: CATSSVDFRGHYEQYF. Here the CDR3 DNA reads TGTGCCACCAGCAGTGTGGACTTTCGGGGTCACTACGAGCAGTACTTC. Filled out from reference TRBV15 and TRBJ2-7, the complete variable domain reads DAMVIQNPRYQVTQFGKPVTLSCSQTLNHNVMYWYQQKSSQAPKLLFHYYDKDFNNEADTPDNFQSRRPNTSFCFLDIRSPGLGDTAMYLCATSSVDFRGHYEQYFGPGTRLTVT.

The chain combines TRBV28 with TRBJ2-3; 13 bases are shared with TRBD2. Germline values: CDR1 MDHEN, CDR2 SYDVKM. This CDR3 has 16 amino acids. Trimming took 6 bases from V and 4 from J; bases not matched to a gene: 7. The CDR3 DNA follows: TGTGCCAGCAGACCCTTACTAGCGGGAGGGCCAGATACGCAGTATTTT. Amino acids: CASRPLLAGGPDTQYF.

The rearrangement joins TRBV5-1 to TRBJ1-1; D is undetermined. Per germline, CDR1 SGHRS and CDR2 YFSETQ. Trimming removed 4 bases at V and 0 bases at J, with 7 bases between. The CDR3 totals 13 residues. The DNA for the CDR3 is TGCGCCAGCAGCGATCTAATGAACACTGAAGCTTTCTTT. Residues: CASSDLMNTEAFF.

The chain carries TRBV28 and TRBJ2-5, with D maybe TRBD2 (5 bases). Trimming stripped 4 bases from V and 2 bases from J, with 17 bases between. Per the germline V gene, CDR1 is MDHEN and CDR2 is SYDVKM. This CDR3 contains 16 residues. This CDR3 is CASSSPGERKQETQYF. As DNA, the CDR3 is TGTGCCAGCAGTTCCCCTGGGGAGCGGAAACAAGAGACCCAGTACTTC.

This clone was seen just once. The J gene is TRBJ2-1, the V gene TRBV16; D possibly corresponds to TRBD2 (6 bases). V lost 0 bases, J lost 10 bases, and 10 bases lay in between. CDR1 is KGHSY, CDR2 FQNENV, per germline. CDR3 length: 13 amino acids. CDR3 amino acids: CASSQSYGSEQFF. As DNA, the CDR3 is TGTGCCAGCAGCCAATCTTACGGGAGCGAGCAGTTCTTC. The variable domain in full, with the rest retrieved from reference TRBV16 and TRBJ2-1, is GEEVAQTPKHLVRGEGQKAKLYCAPIKGHSYVFWYQQVLKNEFKFLISFQNENVFDETGMPKERFSAKCLPNSPCSLEIQATKLEDSAVYFCASSQSYGSEQFFGPGTRLTVL.

This chain connects TRBV7-8 to TRBJ2-7, with D maybe TRBD1 (6 bases). CDR1 and CDR2 (germline): SGHVS, FQNEAQ. The CDR3 runs 15 residues. Trimming removed 5 bases from V and 6 bases from J, with 20 bases in between. CDR3 bases: TGTGCCAGCAGCCCACAGGGCCAGGGGATGGGCGAGCAGTACTTC. The encoded protein is CASSPQGQGMGEQYF.

The chain is built from TRBV7-4 and TRBJ1-5; 10 bases map to TRBD1. This CDR3 is built from 13 residues. J lost 5 bases, V lost 6 bases, and 1 base had no gene match. Germline assignment: CDR1 SGHVT and CDR2 SQSDAQ. The CDR3 bases are TGTGCCAGCAGGGGACAGGGGCATCAGCCCCAGCATTTT. Translation gives CASRGQGHQPQHF.

V gene TRBV6-5 combines with J gene TRBJ1-2; weak D call: TRBD1 (5 bases). Trimming pared 2 bases from V and 8 bases from J, leaving 15 bases between. The CDR3 is made up of 14 amino acids. Germline loops: CDR1 MNHEY, CDR2 SVGAGI. The CDR3, as DNA: TGTGCCAGCAGTTACACGTCAGGTGGGGGAGGCTACACCTTC. Amino acids: CASSYTSGGGGYTF.

This clone was detected once. The chain links TRBV4-2 to TRBJ1-2; weak D call: TRBD1 (5 bases). The CDR3 extends over 14 amino acids. Germline V lookup: CDR1 LGHNA, CDR2 YNFKEQ. Deletions cut 5 bases from V and 2 bases from J, with 12 bases between. CDR3 residues: CASSRSGRNYGYTF. Written as DNA, the CDR3 is TGTGCCAGCAGCAGATCGGGACGGAACTATGGCTACACCTTC.

This clone has just one count. The V and J genes are TRBV7-9 and TRBJ2-7, with 8 bases aligning to TRBD2. V lost 6 bases, J lost 5 bases, and 12 bases stayed unmatched. Germline lookup yields CDR1 SEHNR and CDR2 FQNEAQ (reference sequence). CDR3 length: 15 amino acids. The chain's CDR3 is CASSHSGRTFHEQYF. CDR3 sequence (DNA): TGTGCCAGCAGTCACAGCGGGAGAACATTCCACGAGCAGTACTTC.

The J gene is TRBJ2-7, the V gene TRBV6-5; D gene ambiguous. The length of the CDR3 is 11 residues. Germline V gives CDR1 MNHEY, CDR2 SVGAGI. V lost 6 bases and J 3 bases, leaving 6 bases between the germline ends. CDR3 sequence reads: CASSRSYEQYF. CDR3 bases: TGTGCCAGCAGCCGCAGCTACGAGCAGTACTTC.

The rearrangement uses TRBV28 and TRBJ2-1, with 13 bases fitting TRBD2. Losses at the gene ends were 2 bases for V and 0 bases for J; bases not matched to a gene: 1. The germline V gene encodes CDR1 MDHEN and CDR2 SYDVKM. The CDR3 runs 17 residues. CDR3 loop: CASSLRLAGGSYNEQFF. The CDR3 DNA reads as TGTGCCAGCAGTTTAAGACTAGCGGGAGGCTCCTACAATGAGCAGTTCTTC. Variable domain in full (rest from reference TRBV28 and TRBJ2-1): DVKVTQSSRYLVKRTGEKVFLECVQDMDHENMFWYRQDPGLGLRLIYFSYDVKMKEKGDIPEGYSVSREKKERFSLILESASTNQTSMYLCASSLRLAGGSYNEQFFGPGTRLTVL.